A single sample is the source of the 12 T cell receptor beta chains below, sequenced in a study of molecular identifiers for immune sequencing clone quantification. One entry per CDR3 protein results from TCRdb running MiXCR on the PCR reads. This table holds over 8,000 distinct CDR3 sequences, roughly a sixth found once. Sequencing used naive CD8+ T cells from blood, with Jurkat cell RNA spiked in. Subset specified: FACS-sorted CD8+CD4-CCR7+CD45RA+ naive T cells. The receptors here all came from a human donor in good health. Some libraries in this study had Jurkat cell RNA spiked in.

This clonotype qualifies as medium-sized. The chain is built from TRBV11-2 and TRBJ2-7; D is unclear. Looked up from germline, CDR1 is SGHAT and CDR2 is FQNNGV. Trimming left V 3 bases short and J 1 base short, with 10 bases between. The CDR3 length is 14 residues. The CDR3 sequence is CASSLGSGSYEQYF. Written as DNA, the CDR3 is TGTGCCAGCAGCTTGGGCAGTGGATCCTACGAGCAGTACTTC.

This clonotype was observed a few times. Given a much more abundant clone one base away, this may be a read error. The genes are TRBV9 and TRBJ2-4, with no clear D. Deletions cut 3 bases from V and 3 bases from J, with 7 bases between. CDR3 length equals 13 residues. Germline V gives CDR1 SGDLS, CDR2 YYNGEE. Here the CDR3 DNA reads TGTGCCAGCAGCGAAGGCTTCAAAAACATTCAGTACTTC. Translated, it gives CASSEGFKNIQYF.

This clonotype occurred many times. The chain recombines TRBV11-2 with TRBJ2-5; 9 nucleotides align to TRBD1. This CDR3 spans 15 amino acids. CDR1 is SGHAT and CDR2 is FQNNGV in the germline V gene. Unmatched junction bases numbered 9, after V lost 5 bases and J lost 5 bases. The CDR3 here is CASSLHGQGSETQYF. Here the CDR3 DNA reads TGTGCCAGCAGCCTCCATGGACAGGGGTCGGAGACCCAGTACTTC. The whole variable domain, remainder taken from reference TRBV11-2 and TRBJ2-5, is EAGVAQSPRYKIIEKRQSVAFWCNPISGHATLYWYQQILGQGPKLLIQFQNNGVVDDSQLPKDRFSAERLKGVDSTLKIQPAKLEDSAVYLCASSLHGQGSETQYFGPGTRLLVL.

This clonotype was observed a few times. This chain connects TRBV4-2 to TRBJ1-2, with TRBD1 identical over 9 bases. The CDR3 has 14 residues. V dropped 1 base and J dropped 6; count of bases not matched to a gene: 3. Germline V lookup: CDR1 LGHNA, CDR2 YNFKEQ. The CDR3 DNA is TGTGCCAGCAGCCAAGGGGACAGGGCCGATGGCTACACCTTC. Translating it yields CASSQGDRADGYTF.

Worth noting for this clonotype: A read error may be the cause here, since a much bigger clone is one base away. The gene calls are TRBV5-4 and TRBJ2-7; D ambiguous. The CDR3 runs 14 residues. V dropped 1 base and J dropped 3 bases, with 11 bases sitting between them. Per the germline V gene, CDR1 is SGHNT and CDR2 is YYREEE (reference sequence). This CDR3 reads CASSLRNRNYEQYF. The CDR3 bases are TGTGCCAGCAGCTTGCGGAATCGGAACTACGAGCAGTACTTC.

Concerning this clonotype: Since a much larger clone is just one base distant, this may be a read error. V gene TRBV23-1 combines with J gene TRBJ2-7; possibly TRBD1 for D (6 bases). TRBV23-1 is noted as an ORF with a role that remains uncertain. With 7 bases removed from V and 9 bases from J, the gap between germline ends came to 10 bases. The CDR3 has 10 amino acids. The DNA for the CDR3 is TGCGCCAGCAATCAGGGGTTGCAGTACTTC. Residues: CASNQGLQYF.

The chain's CDR3 is CASSYSGGTYEQYF. CDR3 in DNA: TGTGCCAGCAGTTACAGCGGGGGAACCTACGAGCAGTACTTC. J is TRBJ2-7 and V is TRBV27; 8 bases align to TRBD2. Germline CDR1 MNHEY, CDR2 SMNVEV (reference sequence). The CDR3 sequence is 14 residues long. Trimming removed 4 bases from V and 2 bases from J; junction bases left unmatched: 4.

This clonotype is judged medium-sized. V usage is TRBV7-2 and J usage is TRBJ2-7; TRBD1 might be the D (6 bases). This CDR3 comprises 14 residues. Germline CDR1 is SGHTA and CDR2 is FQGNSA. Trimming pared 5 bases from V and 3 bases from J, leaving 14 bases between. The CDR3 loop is CASSNRDNHYEQYF. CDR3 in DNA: TGTGCCAGCAGCAACCGGGACAACCACTACGAGCAGTACTTC.

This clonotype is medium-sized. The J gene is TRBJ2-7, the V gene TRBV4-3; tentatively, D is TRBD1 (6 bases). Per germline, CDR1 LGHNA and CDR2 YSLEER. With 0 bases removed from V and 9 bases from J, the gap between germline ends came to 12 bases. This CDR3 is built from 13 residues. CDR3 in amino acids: CASSQDGGSGQYF. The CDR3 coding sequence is TGCGCCAGCAGCCAAGATGGGGGCAGTGGGCAGTACTTC.

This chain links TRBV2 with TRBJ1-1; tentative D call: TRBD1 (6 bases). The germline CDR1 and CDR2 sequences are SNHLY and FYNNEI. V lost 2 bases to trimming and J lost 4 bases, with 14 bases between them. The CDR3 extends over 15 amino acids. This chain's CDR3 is CASSEWGHSGTEAFF. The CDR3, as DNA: TGTGCCAGCAGTGAATGGGGACACTCCGGCACTGAAGCTTTCTTT.

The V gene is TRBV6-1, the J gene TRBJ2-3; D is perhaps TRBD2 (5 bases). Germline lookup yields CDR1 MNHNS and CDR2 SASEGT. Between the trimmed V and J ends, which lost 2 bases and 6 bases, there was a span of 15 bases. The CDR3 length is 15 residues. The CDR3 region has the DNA TGTGCCAGCAGTGAAAAGGCTAGCCTCCCGGATACGCAGTATTTT. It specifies CASSEKASLPDTQYF.

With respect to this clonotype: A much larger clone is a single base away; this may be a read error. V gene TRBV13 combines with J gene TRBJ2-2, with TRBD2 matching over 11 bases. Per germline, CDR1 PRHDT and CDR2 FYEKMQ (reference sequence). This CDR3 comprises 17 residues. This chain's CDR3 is CASSFLLAGAGTVELFF. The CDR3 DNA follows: TGTGCCAGCAGCTTCTTACTAGCGGGGGCTGGAACCGTGGAGCTGTTTTTT.